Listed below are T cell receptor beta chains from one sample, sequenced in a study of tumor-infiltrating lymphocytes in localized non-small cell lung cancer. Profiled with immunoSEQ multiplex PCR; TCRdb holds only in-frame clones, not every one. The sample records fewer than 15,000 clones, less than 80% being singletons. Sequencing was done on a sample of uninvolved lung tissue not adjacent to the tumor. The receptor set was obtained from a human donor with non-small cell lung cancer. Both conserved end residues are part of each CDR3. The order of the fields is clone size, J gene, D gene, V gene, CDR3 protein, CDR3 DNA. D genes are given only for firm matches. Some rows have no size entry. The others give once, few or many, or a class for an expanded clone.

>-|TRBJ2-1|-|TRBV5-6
CASNRLSSYNEQFF
TGTGCCAGTAATAGACTCAGCTCCTACAATGAGCAGTTCTTC
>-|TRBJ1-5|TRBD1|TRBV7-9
CASSLGTDAQPQHF
TGTGCCAGCAGCTTGGGGACAGATGCTCAGCCCCAGCATTTT
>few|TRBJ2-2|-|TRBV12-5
CASGLGIGELFF
TGTGCTAGTGGTTTGGGGATCGGGGAGCTGTTTTTT
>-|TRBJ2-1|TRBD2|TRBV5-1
CASSSLLAGGENEQFF
TGCGCCAGCAGCTCCCTACTAGCGGGGGGTGAGAATGAGCAGTTCTTC
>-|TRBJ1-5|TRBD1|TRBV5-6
CASSFWQGAAVGSNQPQHF
TGTGCCAGCAGCTTTTGGCAGGGGGCCGCCGTGGGGAGCAATCAGCCCCAGCATTTT
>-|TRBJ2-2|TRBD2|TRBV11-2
CASSFTSGTNTGELFF
TGTGCCAGCAGCTTTACTAGCGGGACGAACACCGGGGAGCTGTTTTTT
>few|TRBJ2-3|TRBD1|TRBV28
CASSSRGYSTDTQYF
TGTGCCAGCAGTTCCAGGGGGTACTCCACAGATACGCAGTATTTT
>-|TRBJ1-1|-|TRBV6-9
CASSPRAMNTEAFF
TGTGCCAGCAGCCCCAGAGCCATGAACACTGAAGCTTTCTTT
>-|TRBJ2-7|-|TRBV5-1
CASSPRTDSYEQYF
TGCGCCAGCAGCCCTAGGACAGACTCCTACGAGCAGTACTTC
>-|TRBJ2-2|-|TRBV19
CASSRRDSYTGELFF
TGTGCCAGTAGTAGGAGGGACAGTTACACCGGGGAGCTGTTTTTT
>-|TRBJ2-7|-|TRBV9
CASSLRQANYEQYF
TGTGCCAGCAGCCTCCGACAGGCTAACTACGAGCAGTACTTC
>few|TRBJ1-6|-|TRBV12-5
CASGLVLSGGAAFNSPLHF
TGTGCTAGTGGTTTGGTACTAAGTGGAGGGGCAGCTTTTAATTCACCCCTCCACTTT
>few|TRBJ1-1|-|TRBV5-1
CASSLGGRAGQNTEAFF
TGCGCCAGCAGCTTGGGGGGCCGGGCAGGGCAGAACACTGAAGCTTTCTTT
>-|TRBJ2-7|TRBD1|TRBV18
CASSPRGQGDKQYF
TGTGCCAGCTCACCACGAGGACAGGGCGATAAGCAGTACTTC
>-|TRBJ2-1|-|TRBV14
CASSAPGPRGSEQFF
TGTGCCAGCAGCGCACCGGGCCCGAGGGGAAGTGAGCAGTTCTTC
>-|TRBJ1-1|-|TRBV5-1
CASSQDRNEAFF
TGCGCCAGCAGCCAAGACCGAAATGAAGCTTTCTTT
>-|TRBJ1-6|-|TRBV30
CAWSVPRTAANSPLHF
TGTGCCTGGAGTGTACCACGGACAGCGGCTAATTCACCCCTCCACTTT
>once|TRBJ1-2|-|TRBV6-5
CASTPRSGRYGYTF
TGTGCCAGCACCCCACGGTCAGGGAGGTATGGCTACACCTTC
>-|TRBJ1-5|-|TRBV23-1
CASSPGQNQPQHF
TGCGCCAGCAGTCCGGGACAAAATCAGCCCCAGCATTTT
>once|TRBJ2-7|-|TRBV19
CASRKQGFSYEQYF
TGTGCCAGTCGTAAACAGGGTTTCTCCTACGAGCAGTACTTC
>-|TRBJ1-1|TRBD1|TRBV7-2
CASSLSRTGMNTEAFF
TGTGCCAGCAGCTTATCAAGGACAGGCATGAACACTGAAGCTTTCTTT
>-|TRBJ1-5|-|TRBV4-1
CASSQRSNQPQHF
TGCGCCAGCAGCCAACGAAGCAATCAGCCCCAGCATTTT
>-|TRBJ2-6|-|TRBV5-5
CASSLSPGRGANVLTF
TGTGCCAGCAGCTTGTCTCCTGGGCGCGGGGCCAACGTCCTGACTTTC
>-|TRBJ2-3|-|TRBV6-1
CASSEASVGLSTDTQYF
TGTGCCAGCAGTGAAGCTTCCGTGGGGCTGAGCACAGATACGCAGTATTTT
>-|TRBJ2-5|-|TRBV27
CASSLAGIPETQYF
TGTGCCAGCAGTTTAGCGGGAATTCCGGAGACCCAGTACTTC
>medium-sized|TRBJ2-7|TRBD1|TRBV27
CASSSNRGYEQYF
TGTGCCAGCAGTTCTAACAGGGGGTACGAGCAGTACTTC
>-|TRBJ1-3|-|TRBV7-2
CASSPGTVGNTIYF
TGTGCCAGCAGCCCAGGGACTGTTGGAAACACCATATATTTT
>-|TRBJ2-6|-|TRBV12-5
CASGYNSGANVLTF
TGTGCTAGTGGTTACAACTCTGGGGCCAACGTCCTGACTTTC
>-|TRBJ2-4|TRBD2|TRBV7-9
CASSSTAGLAGAGNIQYF
TGTGCCAGCAGCTCGACAGCGGGACTAGCGGGAGCGGGCAACATTCAGTACTTC
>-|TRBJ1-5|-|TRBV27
CASSINRASNQPQHF
TGTGCCAGCAGTATAAACAGGGCAAGCAATCAGCCCCAGCATTTT
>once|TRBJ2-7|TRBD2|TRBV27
CASSLFSGGPGLAGVPSEQYF
TGTGCCAGCAGTTTATTTTCCGGGGGTCCGGGACTAGCGGGAGTCCCATCCGAGCAGTACTTC
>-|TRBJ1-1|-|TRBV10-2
CASSFPWDTEAFF
TGCGCCAGCAGTTTCCCTTGGGACACTGAAGCTTTCTTT
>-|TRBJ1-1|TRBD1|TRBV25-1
CASSEGQKDSEAFF
TGTGCCAGCAGTGAGGGACAGAAGGACAGTGAAGCTTTCTTT
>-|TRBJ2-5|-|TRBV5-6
CASSPLRPGALKTQYF
TGTGCCAGCAGCCCCTTGCGGCCAGGGGCTTTAAAGACCCAGTACTTC
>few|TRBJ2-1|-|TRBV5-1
CASSLDVSPNEQFF
TGCGCCAGCAGCTTGGACGTTAGTCCTAATGAGCAGTTCTTC
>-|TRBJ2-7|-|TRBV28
CASSSREGRNEQYF
TGTGCCAGCAGTTCCCGAGAGGGTAGGAACGAGCAGTACTTC
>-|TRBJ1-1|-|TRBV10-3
CAISGRDRNTEAFF
TGTGCCATCAGTGGTCGGGATCGGAACACTGAAGCTTTCTTT
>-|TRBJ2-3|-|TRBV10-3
CAISVTPSADTQYF
TGTGCCATCAGCGTAACCCCCTCCGCAGATACGCAGTATTTT
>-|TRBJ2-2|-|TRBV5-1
CASSTSQGLNTGELFF
TGCGCCAGCAGCACTAGCCAGGGCCTAAACACCGGGGAGCTGTTTTTT
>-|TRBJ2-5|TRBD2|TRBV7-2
CASSFRSAQRGMRETQYF
TGTGCCAGCAGCTTTAGGTCGGCCCAGCGGGGAATGAGGGAGACCCAGTACTTC
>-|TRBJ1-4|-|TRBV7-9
CASRGRGEDEKLFF
TGTGCCAGCAGAGGAAGGGGGGAGGACGAAAAACTGTTTTTT
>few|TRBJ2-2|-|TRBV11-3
CASSQSGELFF
TGTGCCAGCAGCCAATCCGGGGAGCTGTTTTTT
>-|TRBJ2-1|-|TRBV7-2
CASSSRNWGFAYNEQFF
TGTGCCAGCAGCTCACGGAATTGGGGGTTCGCCTACAATGAGCAGTTCTTC
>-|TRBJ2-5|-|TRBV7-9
CASSVLGVSKETQYF
TGTGCCAGCAGCGTACTCGGGGTCAGTAAAGAGACCCAGTACTTC
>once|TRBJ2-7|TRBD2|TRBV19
CASTPGLAGVSEQYF
TGTGCCAGTACCCCAGGACTAGCGGGAGTAAGTGAGCAGTACTTC
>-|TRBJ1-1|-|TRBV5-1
CASSFGRLGAANTEAFF
TGCGCCAGCAGCTTTGGCCGTTTAGGGGCAGCGAACACTGAAGCTTTCTTT
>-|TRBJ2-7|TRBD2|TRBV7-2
CASALSGGEGEQYF
TGTGCCAGCGCCTTGTCGGGGGGAGAGGGCGAGCAGTACTTC
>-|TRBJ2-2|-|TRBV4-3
CASSPTGVGFNYGELFF
TGCGCCAGCAGCCCGACGGGCGTGGGGTTTAATTACGGGGAGCTGTTTTTT